The T cell receptor (beta chain) under discussion was sequenced for a study of T-cell reconstitution after alpha-beta-depleted transplantation in children (dated by TCRdb to about 2016). Study-wide context: The study quantitatively tracked T-cell immune reconstitution after TCRalphabeta/CD19-depleted allogeneic hematopoietic cell transplantation in children using TCR repertoire profiling. What the authors observed across the whole study: The apparently early recovery of alphabetaT-cell counts about two months after transplant reportedly depended on only several hundred rapidly expanded clones that came from non-depleted graft cells. In some patients, the high TCRbeta diversity seen at day 60 was put down to recipient T cells and intrathymic progenitors that had survived conditioning. The frequencies of hyperexpanded clones fell over the following months, and after one year, T-cell counts and TCRbeta diversity were mostly attributed to newly produced T cells.

Library preparation employed PCR. Sequencer: Illumina HiSeq 2500. To normalize quantification of the TCRbeta repertoire, the TCR libraries were built with molecular barcoding that relied on unique molecular identifiers. TCRdb's own reprocessing of the public reads used fastp at Q25 and MiXCR and kept productive beta chains. Rows with one shared CDR3 protein collapse into an entry with the most common genes and DNA. A total of around 500,000 distinct CDR3 sequences appear in this sample, under 30% of them only once. 14% of the sample rests with the top ten. Including the terminal cysteine and phenylalanine, the CDR3 comprises 13 residues. Left in the record is the CDR3 DNA by itself, 39 bases read in frame from the first base. Unmatched junction bases come to 8, with V trimmed by 6 bases and J by 8 bases. Taken with the paper, the label for treatment or condition translates to: allogeneic hematopoietic cell transplantation with graft depleted of TCRalphabeta T cells and CD19 B cells. The transplant recipients were children given TCRalphabeta/CD19-depleted allogeneic hematopoietic cell grafts.

On this clonotype itself: Its recognized antigen is unknown. Being one base from a much bigger clone, this may be a read error.

The sample consisted of PBMCs, mostly from graft donor cells, taken 360 days after TCRalphabeta/CD19-depleted stem cell transplant. The receptor was isolated from a boy younger than two who had a stem cell transplant for acute myeloid leukemia, so the T cells may come from the graft donor. The chain was built from TRBV12-3 or TRBV12-4 and TRBJ1-2; 8 bases in the middle match TRBD1. The DNA reads TGTGCCAGCAGACCCGACAGGGGTGGCGGCTACACCTTC. Its amino acids are CASRPDRGGGYTF.